This paragraph covers one T cell receptor (beta chain) sequence. Its matching antigen is unknown. This entry belongs to a study of CD8+ T cells in alopecia areata. Study-level findings and limits: Scalp sample data also include resident alphabeta T cells from normal skin. Normal scalp showed lower clonality than lesional scalp, especially alopecia totalis/universalis. TCRs were shared less clearly across patients than in mice, possibly for HLA-related reasons.

Extracted from the samples, RNA was reverse transcribed into cDNA to serve as the sequencing template. Data came from immunoSEQ multiplex PCR; TCRdb stores just in-frame clones and leaves some out. Here the sample spans 85,000 to 110,000 clones, less than 70% being singletons. The CDR3 has 15 amino acids. Germline assignment: CDR1 SGHTA and CDR2 FQGNSA. J lost 4 bases, V lost 5 bases, and 8 bases had no gene match. Investigators sorted PBMCs to obtain both CD4+ and CD8+ T cells. Sequencing used CD4+ T cells sorted from blood. The sequence came from a human donor in good health. The rearrangement joins TRBV7-2 to TRBJ1-5; 7 positions match TRBD1. The CDR3 sequence is CASSLGQVGNQPQHF. CDR3 DNA sequence: TGTGCCAGCAGCCTTGGACAGGTTGGTAATCAGCCCCAGCATTTT.